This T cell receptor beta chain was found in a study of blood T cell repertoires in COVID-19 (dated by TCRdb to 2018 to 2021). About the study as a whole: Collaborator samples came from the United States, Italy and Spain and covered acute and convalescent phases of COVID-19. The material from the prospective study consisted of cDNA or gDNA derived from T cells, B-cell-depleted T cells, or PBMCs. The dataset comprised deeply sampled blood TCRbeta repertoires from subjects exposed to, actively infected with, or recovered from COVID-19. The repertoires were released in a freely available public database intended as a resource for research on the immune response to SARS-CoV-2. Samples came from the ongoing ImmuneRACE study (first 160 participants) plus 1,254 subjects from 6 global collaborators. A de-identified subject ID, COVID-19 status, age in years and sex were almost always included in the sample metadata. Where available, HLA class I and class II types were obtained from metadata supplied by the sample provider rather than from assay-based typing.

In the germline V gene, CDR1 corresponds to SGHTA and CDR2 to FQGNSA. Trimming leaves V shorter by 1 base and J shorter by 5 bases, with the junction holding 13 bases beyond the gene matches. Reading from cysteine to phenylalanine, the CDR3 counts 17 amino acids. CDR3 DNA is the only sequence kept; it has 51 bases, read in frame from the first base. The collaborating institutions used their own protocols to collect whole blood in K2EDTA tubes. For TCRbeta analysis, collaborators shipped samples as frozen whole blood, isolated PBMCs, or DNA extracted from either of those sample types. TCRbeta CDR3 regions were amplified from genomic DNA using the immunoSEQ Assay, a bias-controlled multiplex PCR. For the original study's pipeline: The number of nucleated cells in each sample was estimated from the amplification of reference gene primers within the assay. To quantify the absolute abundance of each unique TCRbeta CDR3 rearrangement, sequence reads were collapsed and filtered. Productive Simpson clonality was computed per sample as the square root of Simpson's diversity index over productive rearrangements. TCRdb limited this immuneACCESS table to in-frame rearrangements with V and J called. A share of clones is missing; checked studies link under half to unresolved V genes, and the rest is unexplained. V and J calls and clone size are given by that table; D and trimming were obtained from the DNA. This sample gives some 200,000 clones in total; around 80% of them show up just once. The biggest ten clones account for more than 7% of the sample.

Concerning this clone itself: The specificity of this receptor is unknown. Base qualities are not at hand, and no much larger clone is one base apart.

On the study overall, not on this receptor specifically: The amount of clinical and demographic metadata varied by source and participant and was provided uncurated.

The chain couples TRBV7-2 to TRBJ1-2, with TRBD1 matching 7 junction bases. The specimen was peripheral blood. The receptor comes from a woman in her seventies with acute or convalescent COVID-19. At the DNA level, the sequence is TGTGCCAGCAGCTTAGTACGGTCGACAGGGAGAGGTTATGGCTACACCTTC. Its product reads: CASSLVRSTGRGYGYTF.